The clone carrying this T cell receptor beta chain was found many times. Its antigen remains unknown. Germline CDR1 MNHEY, CDR2 SVGAGI. V was clipped by 6 bases and J by 6 bases; unmatched bases: 11. The CDR3 length is 14 residues. These data come from a study of early T cells in non-severe SARS-CoV-2 infection. The overall study: It was bulk RNA from unsorted whole blood that was sequenced, and the chains were unpaired. General study findings and limits: A preference for anti-spike CD8 responses marked VDJdb matching, which missed private and CD4 specificities.

Attached unique molecular identifiers marked individual cDNA molecules. Each CDR3 protein is one row after TCRdb ran MiXCR on the 5' RACE reads. The sample contains tens of thousands of distinct CDR3 sequences, 4.5% to 7% of which appear only once. The sample consisted of whole blood. The receptor was isolated from an adult who was a healthcare worker with PCR-confirmed SARS-CoV-2 infection or an uninfected control (not recorded which). The rearrangement links TRBV6-5 to TRBJ2-7, with 7 bases fitting TRBD1. CDR3 residues: CASSDGTANSEQYF. CDR3 nucleotides: TGTGCCAGCAGCGACGGGACAGCAAACTCCGAGCAGTACTTC.